These 20 T cell receptor beta chains originate from one sample sequenced in a study of CD8 T cells in ankylosing spondylitis. TCRdb reanalysed the 5' RACE reads using MiXCR and keeps one entry per CDR3 protein. The sample has 160,000 or so distinct CDR3 sequences; 8.5% to 10% are singletons. The sample taken for sequencing was blood, either unsorted or a sorted T cell fraction (not recorded which). The source of these receptors is a female donor with ankylosing spondylitis or in good health (not recorded which).

This clonotype has a count of ten or more. V is TRBV7-8 and J is TRBJ2-7; D gene uncertain. V lost 4 bases and J lost 6, with 13 bases in between. Germline lookup yields CDR1 SGHVS and CDR2 FQNEAQ. The CDR3 spans 13 residues. This chain's CDR3 is CASSWGDSVEQYF. The CDR3 nucleotides are TGTGCCAGCAGCTGGGGTGACTCGGTCGAGCAGTACTTC.

The chain employs TRBV4-3 and TRBJ2-7; D is ambiguous. V was pared by 5 bases and J by 4 bases, with 15 bases between. The germline V gene has CDR1 LGHNA and CDR2 YSLEER. The CDR3 is made up of 14 amino acids. The CDR3 DNA reads TGCGCCAGCAGCACCGCCTACGATGCGTACGAGCAGTACTTC. Protein: CASSTAYDAYEQYF.

This clonotype was picked up a small number of times. This chain connects TRBV7-2 to TRBJ2-2; TRBD1 matches 8 bases. From germline, CDR1 is SGHTA and CDR2 FQGNSA. This CDR3 spans 16 amino acids. After removal of 6 bases from V and 7 bases from J, the junction contained 13 bases not matched to a gene. The CDR3 sequence is CASSLQGDLIDGELFF. The CDR3 nucleotides read TGTGCCAGCAGTTTACAGGGGGATTTGATTGACGGGGAGCTGTTTTTT.

V usage is TRBV21-1 and J usage is TRBJ2-1. TRBV21-1 is shown as a pseudogene. The CDR3 loop spans 14 amino acids. In DNA form, the CDR3 reads TGTGCCAGCAGCAAGGGGTGGCCCTACAATGAGCAGTTCTTC. Translating it yields CASSKGWPYNEQFF.

The rearrangement links TRBV5-1 to TRBJ2-7; 7 nucleotides match TRBD1. The germline gives CDR1 SGHRS, CDR2 YFSETQ. V lost 2 bases, J lost 0 bases, and 11 bases stayed unmatched. The CDR3 consists of 17 residues. The CDR3 DNA is TGCGCCAGCAGCTTTAGGGACAGTCATTCAAGCTCCTACGAGCAGTACTTC. Its translation: CASSFRDSHSSSYEQYF.

This clonotype turned up a few times. The gene calls are TRBV5-1 and TRBJ2-3, with TRBD1 matching over 9 bases. V lost 2 bases and J lost 6; bases outside the gene matches: 1. This CDR3 region has 13 residues. Germline assignment: CDR1 SGHRS and CDR2 YFSETQ. CDR3 residues: CASSLTGGDTQYF. The CDR3 bases are TGCGCCAGCAGCTTAACAGGGGGCGATACGCAGTATTTT.

V usage is TRBV6-1 and J usage is TRBJ1-2, with 10 bases aligning to TRBD1. V shed 6 bases, J shed 8 bases, and the junction held 12 bases outside the gene matches. The CDR3 runs 15 residues. Germline V CDR1 and CDR2: MNHNS, SASEGT. In DNA form, the CDR3 reads TGTGCCAGCAGACCCCGACAGACAGGGGGCGAAGGCTACACCTTC. It translates to CASRPRQTGGEGYTF.

This clonotype was detected ten times or more. The rearrangement uses TRBV7-2 and TRBJ2-1, with D unclear. CDR3 length equals 13 residues. The germline V gene encodes CDR1 SGHTA and CDR2 FQGNSA. Trimming shortened V by 5 bases and J by 8 bases, and 13 bases separated the two germline ends. The CDR3 DNA reads as TGTGCCAGCAGCCGTCGAGGAGCTGATGAGCAGTTCTTC. Translated, it gives CASSRRGADEQFF.

This clonotype was counted at least ten times. This sequence joins TRBV20-1 and TRBJ2-3; 9 positions match TRBD2. The germline V gene encodes CDR1 DFQATT and CDR2 SNEGSKA (reference sequence). The V gene end was trimmed by 1 base and the J gene end by 4 bases; junction bases not matched to a gene: 21. The CDR3 is 20 amino acids. As DNA, the CDR3 is TGCAGTGCTAGAGGTGTCGTCAGACTAGCGGCCTCTGTGGTATCAGATACGCAGTATTTT. This encodes CSARGVVRLAASVVSDTQYF.

This clonotype showed up many times. The rearrangement joins TRBV12-3 or TRBV12-4 to TRBJ2-5; TRBD2 matches 12 bases. This CDR3 has 17 residues. With 2 bases clipped from V and 4 bases from J, the junction kept 8 bases outside the gene matches. CDR3 residues: CASSLSLAGGPGETQYF. The CDR3 DNA follows: TGTGCCAGCAGTTTAAGTCTAGCGGGAGGGCCGGGAGAGACCCAGTACTTC.

This clonotype has a handful of counts. The chain links TRBV6-2 or TRBV6-3 to TRBJ1-1, with D possibly matching TRBD1 (6 bases). From germline, CDR1 is MNHEY and CDR2 SVGEGT. The CDR3 length is 12 residues. V dropped 5 bases and J dropped 8 bases, with 12 bases sitting between them. CDR3 sequence: CASSPGTLEAFF. Here the CDR3 DNA reads TGTGCCAGCAGTCCCGGGACACTCGAAGCTTTCTTT.

At least ten counts were recorded for this clonotype. The CDR3 DNA reads as TGTGCCAGCAGCTTTGGAGTTGAAGCTTTCTTT. Translation gives CASSFGVEAFF. The chain employs TRBV7-9 and TRBJ1-1; D unresolved. From germline, CDR1 is SEHNR and CDR2 FQNEAQ (reference sequence). V was shortened by 3 bases and J by 7 bases, with 6 bases between the two germline ends. The CDR3 consists of 11 residues.

This clonotype was seen repeatedly, ten times or more. This rearrangement joins TRBV12-3 or TRBV12-4 to TRBJ2-1, with 7 bases identical to TRBD2. Unmatched junction bases numbered 5, after V lost 4 bases and J lost 8 bases. This CDR3 spans 13 amino acids. The CDR3 DNA reads TGTGCCAGCAGTTCTGGACTAGTCTATGAGCAGTTCTTC. Protein sequence: CASSSGLVYEQFF.

As concerns this clonotype: A read error may account for a junction end that differs from germline. The chain recombines TRBV7-2 with TRBJ2-2, with TRBD1 matching 9 bases. Germline loops: CDR1 SGHTA, CDR2 FQGNSA. The CDR3 extends over 15 amino acids. The CDR3 reads CASSRTGANIGELFF. The CDR3 DNA follows: TGTGCCAGCAGCAGGACAGGGGCCAACATCGGGGAGCTGTTTTTT.

The sample holds a few counts of this clonotype. The chain combines TRBV12-3 or TRBV12-4 with TRBJ2-2; the match to TRBD1 covers 9 bases. Unmatched junction bases numbered 3, after V lost 2 bases and J lost 5 bases. The CDR3 runs to 15 residues. The CDR3 spells CASSLYGTGTGELFF. The CDR3 DNA sequence: TGTGCCAGCAGTTTATACGGGACAGGGACCGGGGAGCTGTTTTTT.

V is TRBV20-1 and J is TRBJ2-7, with no clear D. Germline CDR1 DFQATT, CDR2 SNEGSKA (reference sequence). This CDR3 is 12 amino acids long. V lost 6 bases and J lost 3, with 12 bases in between. This CDR3 is CSAPDANYEQYF. CDR3 in DNA: TGCAGTGCCCCGGACGCCAACTACGAGCAGTACTTC.

This clonotype has only a few counts. The genes are TRBV7-6 and TRBJ2-3; D remains unclear. The V end lost 0 bases, the J end lost 3 bases, and 7 bases lay between the germline ends. Looked up from germline, CDR1 is SGHVS and CDR2 is FNYEAQ. The CDR3 spans 14 residues. CDR3 bases: TGTGCCAGCAGCTTAGCGTCCGGGACAGATACGCAGTATTTT. It codes for CASSLASGTDTQYF. Using reference TRBV7-6 and TRBJ2-3 for the parts outside the CDR3, the full variable domain is GAGVSQSPRYKVTKRGQDVALRCDPISGHVSLYWYRQALGQGPEFLTYFNYEAQQDKSGLPNDRFSAERPEGSISTLTIQRTEQRDSAMYRCASSLASGTDTQYFGPGTRLTVL.

This clonotype was seen more than once but under ten times. The V gene is TRBV20-1, the J gene TRBJ1-1, with D unclear. Trimming pared 6 bases from V and 8 bases from J, leaving 19 bases between. The length of the CDR3 is 13 residues. The germline V gene has CDR1 DFQATT and CDR2 SNEGSKA (reference sequence). CDR3 bases: TGCAGTGCCCACGAGCGAGGTTCGAGGGAAGCTTTCTTT. Translated: CSAHERGSREAFF.

This clonotype was seen repeatedly, ten times or more. The genes are TRBV6-2 or TRBV6-3 and TRBJ2-7; 8 positions agree with TRBD1. CDR3 length: 13 amino acids. The germline V gene encodes CDR1 MNHEY and CDR2 SVGEGT. The V segment lost 7 bases and the J segment 7 bases; nucleotides outside the gene matches: 9. In DNA form, the CDR3 reads TGTGCCAGCACCCCAGACAGGGGAAGGGAGCAGTACTTC. It codes for CASTPDRGREQYF.

The V gene is TRBV9, the J gene TRBJ2-7; TRBD1 might be the D (6 bases). V was shortened by 4 bases and J by 2 bases, with 10 bases between the two germline ends. Germline loops: CDR1 SGDLS, CDR2 YYNGEE. CDR3 length: 13 amino acids. Here the CDR3 DNA reads TGTGCCAGCAGCCCCAGGGACACCTACGAGCAGTACTTC. Protein sequence: CASSPRDTYEQYF.